The sequence of this T cell receptor (beta chain) was determined in a study of blood T cell repertoires in COVID-19. Study context: In each case, the material was cDNA or gDNA derived from T cells, B-cell-depleted T cells, or PBMCs.

Those enrolled in Seattle joined during active infection and were followed longitudinally afterward. Germline CDR1 reads SGHTA; CDR2 reads FQGTGA. This CDR3 spans 13 amino acids. V was shortened by 5 bases and J by 6 bases, with 13 bases between the two germline ends. Clones were sequenced by immunoSEQ multiplex PCR, and TCRdb holds only the in-frame ones, with some missing. The sample lists some 130,000 clones; around 89% were seen once. This sequence was found in a man aged 55-75 years with COVID-19, enrolled during active disease. The sample consisted of peripheral blood. V usage is TRBV7-3 and J usage is TRBJ1-2; D remains unclear. The CDR3 DNA reads TGTGCCAGCAGCCAAACGCCACTGCATGGCTACACCTTC. Its protein is CASSQTPLHGYTF.